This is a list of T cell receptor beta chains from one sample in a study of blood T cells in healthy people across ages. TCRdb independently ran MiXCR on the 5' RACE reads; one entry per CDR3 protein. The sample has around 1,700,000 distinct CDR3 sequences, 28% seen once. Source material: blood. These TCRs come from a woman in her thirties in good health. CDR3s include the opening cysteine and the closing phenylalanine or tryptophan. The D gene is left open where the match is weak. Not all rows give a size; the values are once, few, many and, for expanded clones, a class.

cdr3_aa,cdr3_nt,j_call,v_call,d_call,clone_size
CVSSSGLAGGTDTQYF,TGTGTCAGCAGCTCTGGACTAGCGGGCGGCACAGATACGCAGTATTTT,TRBJ2-3,TRBV7-2,TRBD2,.
CSASEITGETQYF,TGCAGTGCCAGCGAGATCACAGGGGAGACCCAGTACTTC,TRBJ2-5,TRBV20-1,.,.
CSAAGRTGVYEQYF,TGCAGTGCCGCCGGAAGAACGGGAGTCTACGAGCAGTACTTC,TRBJ2-7,TRBV20-1,.,many
CASSYGVGGVQETQYF,TGTGCCAGCAGTTACGGTGTTGGGGGAGTCCAAGAGACCCAGTACTTC,TRBJ2-5,TRBV6-2/TRBV6-3,.,.
CASSLDREVGEQYF,TGTGCCAGCAGCTTAGACAGGGAGGTGGGTGAGCAGTACTTC,TRBJ2-7,TRBV7-3,.,many
CSPVGQPQHF,TGCAGTCCCGTCGGTCAGCCCCAGCATTTT,TRBJ1-5,TRBV20-1,.,few
CATSDGRAGYTGELFF,TGTGCCACCAGTGATGGCCGAGCGGGGTACACCGGGGAGCTGTTTTTT,TRBJ2-2,TRBV24-1,TRBD2,.
CASGRDSANTGELFF,TGTGCCAGCGGCCGGGACAGCGCGAACACCGGGGAGCTGTTTTTT,TRBJ2-2,TRBV2,TRBD1,.
CATLGGTAAYGYTF,TGTGCCACCCTCGGAGGGACAGCAGCCTATGGCTACACCTTC,TRBJ1-2,TRBV19,TRBD1,many
CASKEAGGAKTQYF,TGTGCCAGCAAGGAAGCGGGAGGAGCCAAGACCCAGTACTTC,TRBJ2-5,TRBV11-2,TRBD2,.
CAIGNPEGYGYTF,TGTGCCATCGGGAACCCGGAGGGGTATGGCTACACCTTC,TRBJ1-2,TRBV10-3,.,.
CASSLTQNANEKLFF,TGTGCCAGCAGCCTGACGCAGAACGCGAATGAAAAACTGTTTTTT,TRBJ1-4,TRBV7-6,.,few
CASSEEGLIYEQYF,TGTGCCAGCAGTGAAGAGGGACTGATCTACGAGCAGTACTTC,TRBJ2-7,TRBV6-1,.,many
CASTLIGTGGKFGYTEAFF,TGTGCCAGCACCTTAATCGGGACAGGGGGCAAGTTTGGTTACACTGAAGCTTTCTTT,TRBJ1-1,TRBV6-1,TRBD1,.
CASSRATEAFF,TGTGCCAGCAGCCGCGCCACTGAAGCTTTCTTT,TRBJ1-1,TRBV7-2,.,few
CATSSRGSSSTYEQYF,TGTGCCACCAGTTCCAGGGGCAGCTCGTCCACCTACGAGCAGTACTTC,TRBJ2-7,TRBV24-1,.,.
CASSHRVRSEQFF,TGTGCCAGCAGCCACAGGGTGAGGAGTGAGCAGTTCTTC,TRBJ2-1,TRBV3-1,.,.
CASRDGTGGAYGYTF,TGTGCCAGCCGTGACGGAACAGGGGGGGCCTATGGCTACACCTTC,TRBJ1-2,TRBV6-1,TRBD1,.
CASSRESPNYGYTF,TGCGCCAGCAGCCGAGAGTCACCTAACTATGGCTACACCTTC,TRBJ1-2,TRBV5-1,.,.
CASSRLAEIRPSYNEQFF,TGTGCCAGCAGTCGACTAGCGGAGATCCGCCCTTCCTACAATGAGCAGTTCTTC,TRBJ2-1,TRBV6-1,TRBD2,once
CASSFPPGRSRSTEAFF,TGTGCCAGCAGCTTTCCTCCAGGACGTAGTAGGAGTACTGAAGCTTTCTTT,TRBJ1-1,TRBV7-2,.,.
CASSLGRAWFYNEQFF,TGCGCCAGCAGCCTGGGGCGGGCATGGTTCTACAATGAGCAGTTCTTC,TRBJ2-1,TRBV5-1,.,few
CASSLNQEAQYF,TGTGCCAGCAGCTTAAATCAAGAGGCCCAGTACTTC,TRBJ2-5,TRBV11-2,.,.
CASSPQEGGRFMNTEAFF,TGTGCCAGCAGTCCTCAAGAGGGGGGGCGCTTTATGAACACTGAAGCTTTCTTT,TRBJ1-1,TRBV27,.,.